The 9 T cell receptor beta chains presented below share a single source sample, sequenced in a study of blood T cell repertoires in COVID-19. TCRdb keeps only in-frame clones here, not all; method: immunoSEQ multiplex PCR. The data show tens of thousands of clones, approximately 90% seen once. The material sequenced was peripheral blood. The receptor source for this set is a man between 45 and 60 years old with acute or convalescent COVID-19.

This chain uses TRBV7-2 with TRBJ1-2, with D possibly matching TRBD1 (6 bases). The germline V gene encodes CDR1 SGHTA and CDR2 FQGNSA. This CDR3 spans 14 amino acids. Trimming took off 5 bases at V and 2 bases at J, with 12 bases between the two ends. CDR3 nucleotides: TGTGCCAGCAGCCCCTACAGGGAAAACTATGGCTACACCTTC. Encoded protein: CASSPYRENYGYTF.

V usage is TRBV20-1 and J usage is TRBJ2-3; no definite D call. Germline loops: CDR1 DFQATT, CDR2 SNEGSKA (reference sequence). The CDR3 contains 15 residues. Trimming took off 3 bases at V and 1 base at J, with 14 bases between the two ends. The CDR3 region is CSASTPARRTDTQYF. Written as DNA, the CDR3 is TGCAGTGCTAGTACCCCAGCGCGCCGCACAGATACGCAGTATTTT.

V and J are TRBV7-9 and TRBJ2-7, with 7 bases fitting TRBD2. V was clipped by 5 bases and J by 6 bases; unmatched bases: 7. CDR3 length: 13 amino acids. The germline gives CDR1 SEHNR, CDR2 FQNEAQ (reference sequence). The CDR3 nucleotides are TGTGCCAGCAGCGTAAACACGGGGGGCGAGCAGTACTTC. It is translated as CASSVNTGGEQYF.

As to this clone: A junction end diverges from the germline sequence, so it may reflect a read error. The CDR3 is CANSSIAGTGDGYTF. The CDR3 region has the DNA TGTGCCAACAGCTCAATCGCCGGGACAGGGGACGGCTACACCTTC. V usage is TRBV11-1 and J usage is TRBJ1-2, with 10 bases aligning to TRBD1. The CDR3 runs to 15 residues. Germline loops: CDR1 SGHAT, CDR2 FQDESV (reference sequence).

The genes are TRBV2 and TRBJ1-4, with 7 bases that match TRBD1. J lost 2 bases, V lost 5 bases, and 5 bases had no gene match. Per the germline V gene, CDR1 is SNHLY and CDR2 is FYNNEI. The CDR3 totals 15 residues. CDR3 coding DNA: TGTGCCAGCAGTTTAATGACAGGGACTAATGAAAAACTGTTTTTT. Translation: CASSLMTGTNEKLFF.

The chain combines TRBV20-1 with TRBJ1-1; D unclear. Trimming took off 3 bases at V and 4 bases at J, with 12 bases between the two ends. This CDR3 has 13 residues. Germline CDR1 DFQATT, CDR2 SNEGSKA (reference sequence). CDR3 DNA: TGCAGTGCTAGTACCGGGGTGGGCACTGAAGCTTTCTTT. Translated, it gives CSASTGVGTEAFF.

The V call is TRBV7-9, the J call TRBJ1-5, with 10 nucleotides matching TRBD1. V lost 5 bases to trimming and J lost 3 bases; unmatched junction nucleotides: 4. The length of the CDR3 is 15 residues. CDR1 and CDR2 from the germline V gene are SEHNR and FQNEAQ (reference sequence). The CDR3, as DNA: TGTGCCAGCAGCCCGGGACAGGGGAACAATCAGCCCCAGCATTTT. Protein product: CASSPGQGNNQPQHF.

The chain uses TRBV5-4 and TRBJ1-2; D remains unclear. The V gene's germline CDR1 is SGHNT and CDR2 YYREEE (reference sequence). The CDR3 extends over 14 amino acids. V was clipped by 4 bases and J by 8 bases, with 18 bases between them. CDR3 DNA: TGTGCCAGCAGCGGCGACCTCGAACCGAGGGGCTACACCTTC. Its translation is CASSGDLEPRGYTF.

The J gene is TRBJ1-1, the V gene TRBV6-6, with a weak D call TRBD1 (6 bases). V was pared by 1 base and J by 1 base, with 10 bases between. This CDR3 contains 15 residues. Germline values: CDR1 MNHNY, CDR2 SVGAGI (reference sequence). CDR3 DNA: TGTGCCAGCAGTTACTGGCAGGGGACGAACACTGAAGCTTTCTTT. It specifies CASSYWQGTNTEAFF.